The 16 T cell receptor beta chains given below trace back to one sample, sequenced in a study of cytomegalovirus exposure and HLA in healthy donors (dated by TCRdb to 2015 to 2018). Library preparation was by the immunoSEQ multiplex PCR assay. The multiplex PCR relied on a mix of 60 forward primers for TCR Vbeta segments and 13 reverse primers for TCR Jbeta segments. Drawn from immuneACCESS, this table holds only the in-frame rearrangements with V and J called that TCRdb kept. Clones are partly lost; checked studies trace under half to an unresolved V gene and leave the rest unexplained. The sample data list 100,000 to 150,000 clones, and 55% to 75% of these were observed just once. The ten largest clones take up approximately 1.5% of the sample. Specimen: PBMCs. These receptors were obtained from a man aged 25-45 years in good health and CMV-seropositive.

Comment on this clone: Compared with germline, one end of the junction differs, possibly owing to a read error. Other DNA sequences from this sample encode an identical CDR3 as well. The CDR3 protein is CAIQRDRMDEKLFF. The DNA for the CDR3 is TGTGCCATCCAACGAGACAGGATGGATGAAAAGCTGTTTTTT. The rearrangement links TRBV10-3 to TRBJ1-4; D is perhaps TRBD1 (6 bases). Looked up from germline, CDR1 is ENHRY and CDR2 is SYGVKD. CDR3 size: 14 residues.

The CDR3 sequence: CASSLKEGAGTGELFF. DNA for the CDR3: TGTGCCAGCAGCTTGAAGGAGGGGGCGGGGACCGGGGAGCTGTTTTTT. The gene calls are TRBV5-4 and TRBJ2-2, with D tentatively TRBD1 (7 bases). The ends were cut back, 1 base at V and 5 bases at J, with 15 bases in the middle. The CDR3 sequence is 16 residues long. CDR1 and CDR2 (germline): SGHNT, YYREEE (reference sequence). Full variable domain (outside the CDR3, taken from reference TRBV5-4 and TRBJ2-2): ETGVTQSPTHLIKTRGQQVTLRCSSQSGHNTVSWYQQALGQGPQFIFQYYREEENGRGNFPPRFSGLQFPNYSSELNVNALELDDSALYLCASSLKEGAGTGELFFGEGSRLTVL.

The chain links TRBV5-6 to TRBJ2-5, with a tentative D call TRBD2 (5 bases). The CDR3 length is 15 residues. Germline lookup yields CDR1 SGHDT and CDR2 YYEEEE. The ends were cut back, 2 bases at V and 5 bases at J, with 16 bases in the middle. CDR3 protein: CASSFLRRSQETQYF. CDR3 DNA: TGTGCCAGCAGCTTTTTAAGGAGGTCGCAGGAGACCCAGTACTTC.

J is TRBJ1-4 and V is TRBV5-5; perhaps TRBD1 as D (6 bases). V gave up 4 bases and J gave up 4 bases, with 14 bases separating them. Per germline, CDR1 SGHKS and CDR2 YYEKEE (reference sequence). The CDR3 has 15 residues. The CDR3 DNA is TGTGCCAGCAGCCTAGGGGTCAGGGGTAATGAAAAACTGTTTTTT. This gives the protein CASSLGVRGNEKLFF.

The chain joins TRBV2 to TRBJ1-2, with 8 bases identical to TRBD1. With V trimmed by 8 bases and J by 4 bases, 9 bases remained unmatched. The CDR3 is made up of 14 amino acids. Germline V gene sequence: CDR1 SNHLY, CDR2 FYNNEI. The CDR3: CASQIRGLSYGYTF. The CDR3, as DNA: TGTGCCAGCCAGATCAGGGGGCTCAGCTATGGCTACACCTTC.

V gene TRBV21-1 combines with J gene TRBJ2-5; TRBD1, as called in the table, went unchecked against the DNA. TRBV21-1 is labeled a pseudogene. This CDR3 is built from 13 residues. The CDR3 DNA follows: TGTGCCAGCAGCACACAGGGGGCCGGGACCCAGTACTTC. Protein: CASSTQGAGTQYF.

This clone was seen only a few times. The chain employs TRBV2 and TRBJ2-5; unclear D gene. V lost 3 bases, J lost 2 bases, and 7 bases lay in between. Germline V gene sequence: CDR1 SNHLY, CDR2 FYNNEI. The CDR3 contains 13 residues. The CDR3 region has the DNA TGTGCCAGCAGTGATCAAGCTCAAGAGACCCAGTACTTC. This encodes CASSDQAQETQYF.

This clone has more than one count but fewer than ten. The chain links TRBV5-1 to TRBJ2-5, with TRBD2 identical over 7 bases. This CDR3 is 15 amino acids long. Germline CDR1 SGHRS, CDR2 YFSETQ. The V and J ends lost 1 base and 2 bases, in that order; junction bases with no gene match: 5. CDR3 in DNA: TGCGCCAGCAGCTTGTTTCTAGCGGAGCAAGAGACCCAGTACTTC. Translated: CASSLFLAEQETQYF.

CDR3 sequence (DNA): TGTGCCAGCAGCTCTCCGGGACAGGGGAACACAGATACGCAGTATTTT. This gives the protein CASSSPGQGNTDTQYF. The chain couples TRBV5-4 to TRBJ2-3; TRBD1 aligns across 10 bases. V dropped 3 bases and J dropped 2; count of bases not matched to a gene: 6. The CDR3 length is 16 residues. Germline-derived CDR1 and CDR2 are SGHNT and YYREEE (reference sequence).

The chain couples TRBV7-9 to TRBJ2-3; 9 bases are shared with TRBD2. CDR3 length equals 16 residues. With 1 base clipped from V and 1 base from J, the junction kept 3 bases outside the gene matches. CDR1 SEHNR and CDR2 FQNEAQ come from the germline V gene (reference sequence). CDR3 amino acids: CASSLVRTSGTDTQYF. The DNA for the CDR3 is TGTGCCAGCAGCTTAGTCCGGACTAGCGGCACAGATACGCAGTATTTT.

The chain joins TRBV2 to TRBJ2-1, with D tentatively TRBD2 (5 bases). The CDR3 contains 15 residues. V lost 4 bases and J 0 bases, leaving 10 bases between the germline ends. Germline V gene data show CDR1 as SNHLY and CDR2 as FYNNEI. The CDR3 nucleotides are TGTGCCAGCAGTGGAGGGTCGAGCTCCTACAATGAGCAGTTCTTC. Protein sequence: CASSGGSSSYNEQFF.

This chain joins TRBV19 and TRBJ2-5; 13 bases map to TRBD2. This CDR3 has 17 residues. V lost 4 bases, J lost 6 bases, and 11 bases stayed unmatched. Germline values: CDR1 LNHDA, CDR2 SQIVND (reference sequence). The CDR3 sequence: CASSRVLQLAGGQTQYF. The CDR3 DNA reads TGTGCCAGTAGTAGGGTGCTTCAACTAGCGGGAGGGCAGACCCAGTACTTC.

This clone has only a few counts. The genes are TRBV29-1 and TRBJ2-5; a weak D match, TRBD2 (7 bases). The CDR3 has 12 amino acids. The germline V gene has CDR1 SQVTM and CDR2 ANQGSEA. V was shortened by 6 bases and J by 3 bases, with 11 bases between the two germline ends. Here the CDR3 DNA reads TGCAGCGTGGGGGGGGCTGAAGAGACCCAGTACTTC. Translated: CSVGGAEETQYF.

CDR3 region: CATSRGTSGIETQYF. The DNA for the CDR3 is TGTGCCACCAGCAGAGGGACTAGCGGGATAGAGACCCAGTACTTC. The V gene is TRBV15, the J gene TRBJ2-5; 12 nucleotides align to TRBD2. The trim removed 1 base at V and 4 bases at J, leaving 1 base unmatched. This CDR3 comprises 15 residues. Germline V gene data show CDR1 as LNHNV and CDR2 as YYDKDF (reference sequence). Looking up the rest from reference TRBV15 and TRBJ2-5 gives the full variable domain: DAMVIQNPRYQVTQFGKPVTLSCSQTLNHNVMYWYQQKSSQAPKLLFHYYDKDFNNEADTPDNFQSRRPNTSFCFLDIRSPGLGDTAMYLCATSRGTSGIETQYFGPGTRLLVL.

V is TRBV19 and J is TRBJ2-5; 11 bases are a match to TRBD1. The end of the DNA is better explained by TRBJ2-7, so the J call may be wrong. CDR3 length: 15 amino acids. Germline V gene lookup returns CDR1 LNHDA and CDR2 SQIVND (reference sequence). The CDR3 region has the DNA TGTGCCAGTAGTATGGGGACAGGGGGATCCTACGAGCAGTACTTC. It is translated as CASSMGTGGSYEQYF.

V and J are TRBV6-1 and TRBJ1-1, with D possibly matching TRBD1 (5 bases). The V end was cut by 4 bases, the J end by 13 bases, with 16 bases between. CDR3 length: 12 residues. Germline values: CDR1 MNHNS, CDR2 SASEGT. The DNA of the CDR3 is TGTGCCAGCAGTGCAGGGTGGGCAGTTTTTTTCTTT. The encoded protein is CASSAGWAVFFF.